What follows is one T cell receptor (beta chain) and its context. The antigen is not known. Specified time point: newly diagnosed, previously untreated cHL patient sample. As a comparison, the study used PBMCs from newly diagnosed, untreated classical Hodgkin lymphoma. The sample belongs to a study of PD-1 blockade in classical Hodgkin lymphoma. Assay: immunoSEQ multiplex PCR; the TCRdb copy retains only in-frame clones and omits some. The sample lists about 17,000 clones; roughly nine tenths were seen once. Study-level results: Differences between repertoires have undefined causes, possibly disease activity or prior therapy. Reported findings placed baseline TCR diversity lower in newly diagnosed patients (compared with healthy donors).

This receptor was taken from a human donor with classical Hodgkin lymphoma. Input material: peripheral blood mononuclear cells (PBMCs).

The CDR3 coding sequence is TGTGCCAGCACGCGAGACGCCAAAAACATTCAGTACTTC. This encodes CASTRDAKNIQYF. The chain links TRBV6-1 to TRBJ2-4; unclear D gene. This CDR3 is 13 amino acids long. Germline assignment: CDR1 MNHNS and CDR2 SASEGT. The V end lost 7 bases, the J end lost 1 base, and 8 bases lay between the germline ends.